This T cell receptor beta chain came from a study of PD-1 blockade in classical Hodgkin lymphoma. As for the study in general: Each patient was given nivolumab 3 mg/kg through a vein every 2 weeks.

CDR3 length equals 13 residues. Germline assignment: CDR1 SGHVS and CDR2 FQNEAQ. V was clipped by 3 bases and J by 3 bases, with 8 bases between them. Study findings and constraints: It was reported that newly diagnosed patients had less baseline TCR diversity than healthy donors. The origin of the repertoire differences remains undefined, with disease activity or prior therapy as possible causes.

Relapse was seen in all patients after autologous stem cell transplantation, and brentuximab vedotin exposure was variable. Patients reached a best response of complete response, partial response or progressive disease. Repertoires were generated with immunoSEQ multiplex PCR, while TCRdb's copy carries only in-frame clones and drops some. This table has over 12,000 clones, about 60% appearing once. By share, this clone ranks as medium-sized. The antigen remains unidentified. This receptor was identified in a human donor with classical Hodgkin lymphoma. The material sequenced was peripheral blood mononuclear cells (PBMCs), taken at baseline. V is TRBV7-8 and J is TRBJ1-2; D gene uncertain. CDR3 in DNA: TGTGCCAGCAGCTTGGACGGACACTATGGCTACACCTTC. Its translation: CASSLDGHYGYTF.